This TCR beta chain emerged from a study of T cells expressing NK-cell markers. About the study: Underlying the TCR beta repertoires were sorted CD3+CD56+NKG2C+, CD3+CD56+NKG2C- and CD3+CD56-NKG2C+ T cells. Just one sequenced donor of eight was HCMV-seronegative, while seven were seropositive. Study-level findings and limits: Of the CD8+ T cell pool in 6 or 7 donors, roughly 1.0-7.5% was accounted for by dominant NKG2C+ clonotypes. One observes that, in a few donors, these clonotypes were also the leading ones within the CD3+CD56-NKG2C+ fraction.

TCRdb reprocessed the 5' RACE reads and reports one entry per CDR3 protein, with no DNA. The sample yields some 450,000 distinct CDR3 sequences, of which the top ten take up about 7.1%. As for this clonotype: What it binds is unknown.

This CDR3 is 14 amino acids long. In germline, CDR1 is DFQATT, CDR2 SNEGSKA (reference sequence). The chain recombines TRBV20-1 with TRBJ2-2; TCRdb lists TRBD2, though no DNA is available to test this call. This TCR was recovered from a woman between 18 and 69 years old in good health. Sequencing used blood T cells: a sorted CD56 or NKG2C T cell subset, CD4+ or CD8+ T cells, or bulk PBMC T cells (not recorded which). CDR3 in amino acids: CSARTSGGRGELFF.